Shown below are 10 T cell receptor beta chains from a single sample sequenced in a study of shared clonotypes between healthy human individuals (dated by TCRdb to 2019 to 2021). Library preparation was by the immunoSEQ multiplex PCR assay. This immuneACCESS table, as held by TCRdb, lists in-frame sequences with V and J called but not all clones. Of the missing ones, under half trace to an unresolved V gene in checked studies; the others have no known cause. For this sample the table gives over 2 million clones, of which around 92% were detected only once. The ten largest clonotypes hold around 0.35% of the sample. Sequenced: naive CD4+ T cells from PBMCs. In the paper's terms, the cell subset or site label means: CD45RA+ positively selected. These TCRs come from a man between 18 and 29 years old in good health. Some clones in this sample may be carry-over from other donors' samples.

V gene TRBV5-1 combines with J gene TRBJ2-1; 9 positions agree with TRBD2. V lost 0 bases, J lost 10 bases, and 8 bases stayed unmatched. The CDR3 totals 15 residues. Germline-derived CDR1 and CDR2 are SGHRS and YFSETQ. The CDR3 loop reads CASSLVPSGTEEQFF. The DNA of the CDR3 is TGCGCCAGCAGCTTGGTCCCTAGCGGGACGGAAGAGCAGTTCTTC.

V and J are TRBV6-1 and TRBJ1-2, with D possibly matching TRBD1 (5 bases). CDR1 MNHNS and CDR2 SASEGT come from the germline V gene. V was pared by 7 bases and J by 2 bases, with 17 bases between. This CDR3 has 15 amino acids. CDR3 DNA sequence: TGTGCCAGCAACCGGGGCTCCTTTGGAAACTATGGCTACACCTTC. Protein: CASNRGSFGNYGYTF.

Notes on this clone: The same CDR3 arises from other DNA sequences in this sample as well. The rearrangement links TRBV5-1 to TRBJ2-7; D call uncertain. With 3 bases removed from V and 4 bases from J, the gap between germline ends came to 8 bases. CDR3 size: 12 residues. Germline CDR1 is SGHRS and CDR2 is YFSETQ. This CDR3 reads CASSSEPYEQYF. CDR3 sequence (DNA): TGCGCCAGCAGCTCCGAACCTTACGAGCAGTACTTC. Looking up the rest from reference TRBV5-1 and TRBJ2-7 gives the full variable domain: KAGVTQTPRYLIKTRGQQVTLSCSPISGHRSVSWYQQTPGQGLQFLFEYFSETQRNKGNFPGRFSGRQFSNSRSEMNVSTLELGDSALYLCASSSEPYEQYFGPGTRLTVT.

The gene calls are TRBV20-1 and TRBJ1-1; TRBD1 is a possible D gene (5 bases). Deletions cut 5 bases from V and 10 bases from J, with 14 bases between. From germline, CDR1 is DFQATT and CDR2 SNEGSKA (reference sequence). The CDR3 has 11 residues. CDR3 sequence: CSAPMGEGAFF. CDR3 DNA: TGCAGTGCTCCGATGGGGGAGGGAGCTTTCTTT.

V gene TRBV19 combines with J gene TRBJ1-5, with a tentative D call TRBD1 (6 bases). CDR1 LNHDA and CDR2 SQIVND come from the germline V gene (reference sequence). The CDR3 is 15 residues long. The ends were cut back, 7 bases at V and 0 bases at J, with 13 bases in the middle. CDR3 sequence: CASTKGEYSNQPQHF. The CDR3 DNA reads as TGTGCCAGTACGAAGGGGGAGTATAGCAATCAGCCCCAGCATTTT.

This clone was seen a single time. The V call is TRBV7-2, the J call TRBJ1-5; D gene ambiguous. This CDR3 is 13 amino acids long. The V gene lost 5 bases and the J gene lost 1 base, with 6 bases spanning the gap. CDR1 and CDR2 (germline): SGHTA, FQGNSA. This CDR3 is CASSTRSNQPQHF. For the CDR3, the DNA is TGTGCCAGCAGCACACGCAGCAATCAGCCCCAGCATTTT.

The chain recombines TRBV6-5 with TRBJ2-7; a possible D gene is TRBD2 (6 bases). CDR3 length: 15 residues. Trimming pared 5 bases from V and 2 bases from J, leaving 16 bases between. Germline V gene data show CDR1 as MNHEY and CDR2 as SVGAGI. In DNA, the CDR3 is TGTGCCAGCAGTAGCGCCGGGACTTTTGCCTACGAGCAGTACTTC. Its translation: CASSSAGTFAYEQYF.

This chain links TRBV9 with TRBJ2-3, with D unclear. Germline CDR1 is SGDLS and CDR2 is YYNGEE. The CDR3 has 13 residues. With 0 bases removed from V and 4 bases from J, the gap between germline ends came to 6 bases. CDR3 DNA sequence: TGTGCCAGCAGCGTAGAGAATCCAGATACGCAGTATTTT. Its protein is CASSVENPDTQYF.

The V call is TRBV9, the J call TRBJ2-5; D possibly corresponds to TRBD2 (7 bases). Deletions cut 0 bases from V and 5 bases from J, with 17 bases between. The germline V gene encodes CDR1 SGDLS and CDR2 YYNGEE. The CDR3 contains 16 residues. CDR3 bases: TGTGCCAGCAGCGTAGTACCGGGGGGCGGTCGGGAGACCCAGTACTTC. The encoded protein is CASSVVPGGGRETQYF.

The rearrangement links TRBV4-3 to TRBJ2-2, with 11 bases aligning to TRBD2. Germline V gives CDR1 LGHNA, CDR2 YSLEER. The J segment lost 1 base and the V segment lost 2 bases, leaving 6 bases of the junction unmatched. This CDR3 has 18 residues. This CDR3 is CASSQPGLAGRNTGELFF. The CDR3 nucleotides read TGCGCCAGCAGCCAACCTGGACTAGCGGGTAGGAACACCGGGGAGCTGTTTTTT.